The entry below describes one T cell receptor (beta chain). No antigen is known for it. The sample originates from a study of T cells after yellow fever vaccination. General study results and limits: Subsequent booster samples again held most clones from primary vaccination (96% CD4, 88% CD8). Within FACS-sorted repertoires, abundant clonotypes contaminating from the bulk population could be present. The secondary response showed a weaker magnitude and a faster peak, day 5 versus 15.

TCRdb analysed the 5' RACE reads with MiXCR anew, one entry per CDR3 protein. The repertoire holds about 230,000 distinct CDR3 sequences, with around 6.7% as singletons. Specimen: CD4+ T cells sorted from PBMCs, collected on the day of the yellow fever booster vaccination. This TCR derives from a man between 25 and 39 years old who received the YFV17D yellow fever vaccine.

CDR3 protein: CSASDSLLPHNEQFF. CDR3 DNA: TGCAGTGCTAGCGATAGTTTACTACCACACAATGAGCAGTTCTTC. V and J are TRBV20-1 and TRBJ2-1; D is uncertain. The CDR3 sequence is 15 residues long. Germline V gives CDR1 DFQATT, CDR2 SNEGSKA (reference sequence). Trimming shortened V by 3 bases and J by 5 bases, and 17 bases separated the two germline ends.